This T cell receptor beta chain was sequenced in a study of T cell repertoires in cytomegalovirus infection. Study-wide background: Matching HLA type and CMV infection were both indicated by public TCR beta signatures.

Trimming took 1 base from V and 0 from J; bases not matched to a gene: 4. The CDR3 is 16 amino acids. Germline lookup yields CDR1 SGHVS and CDR2 FQNEAQ. TCRdb reprocessed the reads via MiXCR and lists one record per CDR3 protein. This table has about 120,000 distinct CDR3 sequences, more than 30% appearing once. Study results and limitations: There were carriers of CMV plus the relevant HLA, and cumulative public TCR beta family frequency identified them. CMV-specific HLA-C-restricted TCR beta clonotypes dominated the ex vivo response.

This clonotype was detected ten times or more. Its matching antigen is unknown. The sample consisted of CD8+ T cells from cultured PBMCs, taken from culture after CMV antigen stimulation. The sequence was collected from a human donor in good health (CMV status not recorded). Some clones in this sample may be carry-over from other donors' samples. The V and J genes are TRBV7-8 and TRBJ2-5; 8 bases line up with TRBD2. The CDR3 protein is CASSLGPAGDQETQYF. The CDR3 DNA sequence: TGTGCCAGCAGCTTAGGGCCAGCGGGGGACCAAGAGACCCAGTACTTC. The variable domain in full, completed from reference TRBV7-8 and TRBJ2-5, reads GAGVSQSPRYKVAKRGQDVALRCDPISGHVSLFWYQQALGQGPEFLTYFQNEAQLDKSGLPSDRFFAERPEGSVSTLKIQRTQQEDSAVYLCASSLGPAGDQETQYFGPGTRLLVL.